The rows below give T cell receptor beta chains drawn from one sample of a study of early T cells in non-severe SARS-CoV-2 infection. MiXCR, applied by TCRdb to the 5' RACE reads, yields one record per CDR3 protein. The repertoire has about 90,000 distinct CDR3 sequences, less than 15% of them found once; the top ten carry approximately 4.4%. The source was whole blood, collected at baseline. These TCRs come from an adult who was a healthcare worker with PCR-confirmed SARS-CoV-2 infection or an uninfected control (not recorded which). CDR3s include the opening cysteine and the closing phenylalanine or tryptophan. D genes are given only for firm matches. Not all rows give a size; the values are once, few, many and, for expanded clones, a class.

j_call | clone_size | v_call | d_call | cdr3_aa | cdr3_nt
TRBJ2-5 | - | TRBV7-6 | TRBD2 | CASSYRTSGGETQYF | TGTGCCAGCAGCTACCGGACTAGCGGGGGTGAGACCCAGTACTTC
TRBJ2-5 | - | TRBV14 | - | CASSLDARETQYF | TGTGCCAGCAGCCTAGACGCCCGGGAGACCCAGTACTTC
TRBJ2-1 | - | TRBV11-3 | TRBD1 | CASESRDRVSYNEQFF | TGTGCCAGCGAATCCCGGGACAGGGTCTCCTACAATGAGCAGTTCTTC
TRBJ1-2 | few | TRBV10-3 | TRBD1 | CAISPGQGAGYTF | TGTGCCATCAGCCCGGGACAGGGTGCCGGCTACACCTTC
TRBJ2-1 | few | TRBV6-6 | TRBD2 | CASRLLAGGPPYNEQFF | TGTGCCAGCAGGTTACTAGCGGGAGGGCCACCCTACAATGAGCAGTTCTTC
TRBJ2-1 | - | TRBV6-5 | TRBD2 | CASSYLPSGRPYEQFF | TGTGCCAGCAGTTACCTGCCTAGCGGGAGACCGTATGAGCAGTTCTTC
TRBJ2-7 | - | TRBV5-1 | - | CASSLNVPASSYEQYF | TGCGCCAGCAGCTTGAATGTCCCAGCAAGCTCCTACGAGCAGTACTTC
TRBJ1-1 | many | TRBV5-6 | - | CASSLAWVGNTEAFF | TGTGCCAGCAGCTTGGCGTGGGTGGGGAACACTGAAGCTTTCTTT
TRBJ2-5 | many | TRBV3-1 | - | CASSQDQTPRGWDLQETQYF | TGTGCCAGCAGCCAAGACCAAACCCCACGAGGCTGGGACTTACAAGAGACCCAGTACTTC
TRBJ2-7 | few | TRBV13 | TRBD1 | CASSPGTGYEQYF | TGTGCCAGCAGCCCCGGGACAGGTTACGAGCAGTACTTC
TRBJ2-3 | - | TRBV20-1 | - | CSARDPLTGGTDTQYF | TGCAGTGCTAGAGACCCATTGACAGGCGGCACAGATACGCAGTATTTT
TRBJ2-4 | - | TRBV12-3/TRBV12-4 | - | CASSSYSAKNIQYF | TGTGCCAGCAGCTCTTATTCAGCCAAAAACATTCAGTACTTC
TRBJ2-7 | - | TRBV19 | - | CASSVRGASYEQYF | TGTGCCAGTAGTGTCAGGGGGGCCTCCTACGAGCAGTACTTC
TRBJ2-4 | - | TRBV3-1 | TRBD2 | CASSPPPGGKSSSKNIQYF | TGTGCCAGCAGCCCACCACCGGGGGGTAAAAGTTCTTCAAAAAACATTCAGTACTTC
TRBJ2-2 | few | TRBV14 | TRBD2 | CASSRTSGYTGELFF | TGTGCCAGCAGCCGGACTAGCGGTTACACCGGGGAGCTGTTTTTT
TRBJ2-3 | - | TRBV11-3 | TRBD2 | CASTRIAGTEDTQYF | TGTGCCAGCACCCGAATAGCGGGCACTGAAGATACGCAGTATTTT
TRBJ2-1 | few | TRBV28 | TRBD2 | CASSFPPGTSGGGEQFF | TGTGCCAGCAGTTTCCCACCCGGGACTAGCGGGGGAGGTGAGCAGTTCTTC
TRBJ2-5 | - | TRBV29-1 | TRBD1 | CSVDVRGRRETQYF | TGCAGCGTTGACGTCAGGGGGCGACGGGAGACCCAGTACTTC
TRBJ2-7 | many | TRBV9 | TRBD1 | CASSVDGQGIYEQYF | TGTGCCAGCAGCGTAGACGGACAGGGGATTTACGAGCAGTACTTC
TRBJ2-7 | many | TRBV3-1 | - | CASSQGRLLLSYEQYF | TGTGCCAGCAGCCAAGGTCGACTCTTACTCTCCTACGAGCAGTACTTC
TRBJ1-6 | few | TRBV20-1 | TRBD1 | CSAEPGQVPSSYNSPLHF | TGCAGTGCAGAACCGGGACAGGTACCGAGCTCCTATAATTCACCCCTCCACTTT
TRBJ2-3 | many | TRBV7-2 | TRBD1 | CASSVQGVSTDTQYF | TGTGCCAGCAGCGTTCAGGGGGTTAGCACAGATACGCAGTATTTT
TRBJ2-5 | few | TRBV10-3 | TRBD2 | CATGTSGGETQYF | TGTGCCACCGGGACTAGCGGGGGTGAGACCCAGTACTTC
TRBJ2-7 | few | TRBV18 | - | CASSPLGSWIDEQYF | TGTGCCAGCTCACCATTAGGCTCTTGGATCGACGAGCAGTACTTC
TRBJ2-1 | few | TRBV7-3 | TRBD2 | CASSLAIAGDSYNEQFF | TGTGCCAGCAGCTTGGCGATAGCGGGAGACTCCTACAATGAGCAGTTCTTC
TRBJ2-1 | few | TRBV7-9 | - | CASSPSWRFYNEQFF | TGTGCCAGCAGCCCAAGTTGGCGGTTCTACAATGAGCAGTTCTTC
TRBJ2-1 | many | TRBV20-1 | - | CSARDFLQVRDGVFF | TGCAGTGCTAGAGATTTCCTTCAAGTCCGGGACGGCGTGTTCTTC
TRBJ1-1 | - | TRBV7-3 | - | CASSLGGVAEAFF | TGTGCCAGCAGCCTAGGGGGAGTAGCTGAAGCTTTCTTT
TRBJ2-1 | many | TRBV7-2 | TRBD2 | CASSLRRGTSGEQFF | TGTGCCAGCAGCTTGCGAAGGGGGACTAGCGGTGAGCAGTTCTTC
TRBJ1-1 | - | TRBV30 | - | CAWREGSAEAFF | TGTGCCTGGAGAGAGGGGAGCGCTGAAGCTTTCTTT
TRBJ1-6 | many | TRBV27 | TRBD1 | CASSSTGVNSPLHF | TGTGCCAGCAGTTCCACAGGGGTAAATTCACCCCTCCACTTT
TRBJ2-5 | few | TRBV20-1 | - | CSALQSETQYF | TGCAGTGCGCTACAGAGCGAGACCCAGTACTTC
TRBJ2-5 | - | TRBV12-3/TRBV12-4 | - | CASSPLGVQETQYF | TGTGCCAGCAGTCCACTGGGAGTCCAAGAGACCCAGTACTTC
TRBJ1-1 | many | TRBV2 | TRBD1 | CASSQDRGVAFF | TGTGCCAGCAGCCAAGACAGGGGGGTCGCTTTCTTT
TRBJ2-1 | few | TRBV7-2 | TRBD2 | CASSWGWGLAGGDNEQFF | TGTGCCAGCAGCTGGGGATGGGGACTAGCGGGAGGGGACAATGAGCAGTTCTTC
TRBJ2-7 | many | TRBV5-4 | TRBD1 | CASTTGTAYEQYF | TGTGCCAGCACCACCGGGACAGCTTACGAGCAGTACTTC
TRBJ2-5 | - | TRBV29-1 | - | CSVGVALGQTQYF | TGCAGCGTTGGTGTCGCGTTGGGTCAGACCCAGTACTTC
TRBJ2-7 | - | TRBV10-3 | TRBD1 | CAIREDRGGEQYF | TGTGCCATCAGAGAGGACAGGGGTGGCGAGCAGTACTTC
TRBJ2-3 | few | TRBV10-3 | - | CAISEGTGASTDTQYF | TGTGCCATCAGTGAGGGAACGGGGGCCTCCACAGATACGCAGTATTTT
TRBJ2-3 | few | TRBV4-1 | TRBD1 | CASSPEPPPGGRTDTQYF | TGCGCCAGCAGCCCAGAACCCCCCCCAGGGGGCCGCACAGATACGCAGTATTTT
TRBJ1-2 | many | TRBV30 | - | CAWSGVRGRGYGYTF | TGTGCCTGGAGTGGGGTTCGGGGGCGCGGCTATGGCTACACCTTC
TRBJ1-5 | few | TRBV12-5 | TRBD1 | CASGPGGPQHF | TGTGCTAGTGGCCCAGGGGGACCCCAGCATTTT
TRBJ2-3 | - | TRBV12-5 | TRBD2 | CASGRGTSGRVDTQYF | TGTGCTAGTGGCCGCGGGACTAGCGGGCGAGTAGATACGCAGTATTTT
TRBJ1-1 | - | TRBV27 | TRBD1 | CASSLVGTGNTEAFF | TGTGCCAGCAGCCTTGTAGGGACAGGGAACACTGAAGCTTTCTTT
TRBJ2-5 | many | TRBV30 | - | CAWSAVSRETQYF | TGTGCCTGGAGTGCAGTCAGTCGGGAGACCCAGTACTTC
TRBJ2-5 | - | TRBV3-1 | TRBD2 | CASSQRTSGRETQYF | TGTGCCAGCAGCCAAAGGACTAGCGGGAGAGAGACCCAGTACTTC
TRBJ2-5 | many | TRBV12-5 | TRBD2 | CASGESRDYQETQYF | TGTGCTAGTGGTGAAAGCCGGGACTATCAAGAGACCCAGTACTTC
TRBJ1-4 | - | TRBV5-1 | TRBD1 | CASSGGTGLQKLFF | TGCGCCAGCAGCGGCGGGACAGGGCTCCAAAAACTGTTTTTT
TRBJ2-3 | - | TRBV12-3/TRBV12-4 | TRBD1 | CASSLERDRVGADTQYF | TGTGCCAGCAGTTTAGAACGGGACAGGGTAGGCGCAGATACGCAGTATTTT
TRBJ1-2 | - | TRBV5-4 | - | CASSLGGQHYGYTF | TGTGCCAGCAGCTTGGGGGGACAACACTATGGCTACACCTTC
TRBJ2-5 | - | TRBV19 | TRBD1 | CASSIRTGFKETQYF | TGTGCCAGTAGTATCCGGACAGGGTTCAAGGAGACCCAGTACTTC
TRBJ1-4 | few | TRBV19 | - | CASSIRLGNEKLFF | TGTGCCAGTAGTATTCGTCTCGGTAATGAAAAACTGTTTTTT
TRBJ1-2 | few | TRBV2 | - | CASNGNYGYTF | TGTGCCAGCAACGGCAACTATGGCTACACCTTC